The text below deals with one TCR beta chain. As handled by the study authors: Estimation of nucleated cell counts relied on the amplification of reference gene primers. The table came from immunoSEQ multiplex PCR; TCRdb's copy has only in-frame clones and leaves some out. The V and J calls and clone size were taken over from that table, and D and trimming were inferred from the DNA. The sample consists of 150,000 or so clones, approximately 83% of them appearing once. The data originate from a study of blood T cell repertoires in COVID-19. The CDR3 sequence is 17 residues long. V lost 6 bases, J lost 3 bases, and 23 bases lay in between. Per germline, CDR1 SGHAT and CDR2 FQNNGV. Seattle's enrolled individuals joined amid active infection and were then monitored longitudinally.

This chain connects TRBV11-2 to TRBJ1-2; D gene unclear. The sequencing input was peripheral blood. This clonotype originated in a woman aged 60-75 years with COVID-19, enrolled during active disease. The CDR3 nucleotides are TGTGCCAGCAGGGATATCCTTGGGAGGGCGCGGGACTATGGCTACACCTTC. It is translated as CASRDILGRARDYGYTF. Supplemented by reference TRBV11-2 and TRBJ1-2, the full variable domain reads EAGVAQSPRYKIIEKRQSVAFWCNPISGHATLYWYQQILGQGPKLLIQFQNNGVVDDSQLPKDRFSAERLKGVDSTLKIQPAKLEDSAVYLCASRDILGRARDYGYTFGSGTRLTVV.